Listed below are T cell receptor beta chains from one sample, sequenced in a study of blood T cell repertoires in COVID-19. Sequencing was performed with immunoSEQ multiplex PCR; in TCRdb, only in-frame clones are kept and a portion is missing. The sample lists more than 250,000 clones; around 89% were seen once. The sequencing input was PBMCs or T cells enriched from blood (not recorded which). Source of these receptors: a woman aged 35 to 49 with acute COVID-19. The CDR3 runs from the conserved cysteine through the conserved F or W. A D gene is named only where the DNA matches it firmly. The listing skips clone size in some rows; elsewhere it reads once, few, many or a size class.

V	size	D	J	DNA	CDR3
TRBV11-2	.	TRBD2	TRBJ2-1	TGTGCCAGCACCGGGGGGGCTAGCAGATACAATGAGCAGTTCTTC	CASTGGASRYNEQFF
TRBV29-1	.	.	TRBJ1-2	TGCAGCGTTGAAGAAATGAGAGGACTCAACACCTTC	CSVEEMRGLNTF
TRBV9	once	.	TRBJ2-7	TGTGCCAGCAGCTCGACTCCTTACTACGAGCAGTACTTC	CASSSTPYYEQYF
TRBV14	once	.	TRBJ1-1	TGTGCCAGCAGCCCTTCTAACTTGAACACTGAAGCTTTCTTT	CASSPSNLNTEAFF
TRBV7-3	.	TRBD2	TRBJ2-1	TGTGCCAGCAGCGTCGTTCGGGGGGAGCGGTACAATGAGCAGTTCTTC	CASSVVRGERYNEQFF
TRBV19	.	.	TRBJ2-3	TGTGCCAGTAGTATTGTTCTATGGGATACGCAGTATTTT	CASSIVLWDTQYF
TRBV19	few	.	TRBJ1-5	TGTGCCAGTACAACGGTGAGGGTGGATCAGCCCCAGCATTTT	CASTTVRVDQPQHF
TRBV7-9	few	.	TRBJ1-5	TGTGCCAGCAGCCCAGCGGGGAATCAGCCCCAGCATTTT	CASSPAGNQPQHF
TRBV9	.	TRBD1	TRBJ1-2	TGTGCCAGCAGGGACAGGGCGGATGGCTACACCTTC	CASRDRADGYTF
TRBV9	.	.	TRBJ1-2	TGTGCCAGCAGCGACACCATCGGGGCCAGGGGACGCCTTTCCCTCTATGGCTACACCTTC	CASSDTIGARGRLSLYGYTF
TRBV19	.	TRBD1	TRBJ1-4	TGTGCCAGTAGTGGAGGACAGGGGGCGAGGGATGAAAAACTGTTTTTT	CASSGGQGARDEKLFF
TRBV9	.	TRBD2	TRBJ2-3	TGTGCCAGCAGCGCAGGACTAGCGGAGACCACAGATACGCAGTATTTT	CASSAGLAETTDTQYF
TRBV10-3	once	TRBD2	TRBJ2-1	TGTGCCATCAGTGAGATCAGAGCGGGAGGTCATGAGCAGTTCTTC	CAISEIRAGGHEQFF
TRBV9	.	.	TRBJ2-3	TGTGCCAGCAGCATCACCACAGGGGGCTTCGGCGGGAGGCCCACAGATACGCAGTATTTT	CASSITTGGFGGRPTDTQYF
TRBV4-1	.	.	TRBJ2-1	TGCGCCAGCAGCCAAGCCACCCGGAGGGCCGATGAGCAGTTCTTC	CASSQATRRADEQFF
TRBV19	.	TRBD1	TRBJ2-2	TGTGCCAGTAGTCCTGACAGGGGGTACGGCGGGGAGCTGTTTTTT	CASSPDRGYGGELFF
TRBV5-5	.	TRBD2	TRBJ2-7	TGTGCCAGCAGCTTGGTTAGCGGGATCGCCTACGAGCAGTACTTC	CASSLVSGIAYEQYF
TRBV18	.	TRBD2	TRBJ2-1	TGTGCCAGCTCACTCCTAGCGGGAGCGAACAATGAGCAGTTCTTC	CASSLLAGANNEQFF
TRBV12-3/TRBV12-4	.	.	TRBJ1-1	TGTGCCAGCAGTTTACGGGGTGAAGCTTTCTTT	CASSLRGEAFF
TRBV5-1	once	.	TRBJ2-1	TGCGCCAGCAGCTTCGGACTCACCTTGCCGTACAATGAGCAGTTCTTC	CASSFGLTLPYNEQFF
TRBV5-4	.	.	TRBJ2-3	TGTGCCAGCAGCTTTGTTCGGGAGAGCACAGATACGCAGTATTTT	CASSFVRESTDTQYF
TRBV5-5	.	.	TRBJ2-3	TGTGCCAGCAGCGCGGGACTCAATACGCAGTATTTT	CASSAGLNTQYF
TRBV19	.	.	TRBJ1-5	TGTGCCAGTAGTTCCCCGCCGGGGAGTAATAGCAATCAGCCCCAGCATTTT	CASSSPPGSNSNQPQHF
TRBV9	.	.	TRBJ1-2	TGTGCCAGCAGCGGACGGACAGTTTCTAACTATGGCTACACCTTC	CASSGRTVSNYGYTF
TRBV10-2	.	.	TRBJ1-6	TGCGCCAGCAGTGAGCGGGGGGCGGAGAATTCACCCCTCCACTTT	CASSERGAENSPLHF
TRBV9	.	TRBD2	TRBJ2-2	TGTGCCAGCAGCGGGGGACTAGCGAACACCGGGGAGCTGTTTTTT	CASSGGLANTGELFF
TRBV5-1	.	.	TRBJ1-3	TGCGCCAGCAGTCAAGGAGCTACTGGAAACACCATATATTTT	CASSQGATGNTIYF
TRBV9	once	.	TRBJ1-3	TGTGCCAGCAGCCCCCGAGGAGGATTTGAAAACACCATATATTTT	CASSPRGGFENTIYF
TRBV28	.	TRBD1	TRBJ1-4	TGTGCCAGCAGTTCCTCCCTTACAGGGGTGGGGGAAAAACTGTTTTTT	CASSSSLTGVGEKLFF
TRBV5-5	.	.	TRBJ2-6	TGTGCCAGCAGCTTGGCCTGGGGGGTTGGGGCCAACGTCCTGACTTTC	CASSLAWGVGANVLTF
TRBV18	.	TRBD1	TRBJ1-4	TGTGCCAGCTCCGCAGGGACAGGGAATGAAAAACTGTTTTTT	CASSAGTGNEKLFF
TRBV3-1/TRBV3-2	.	TRBD1	TRBJ2-5	TGTGCCAGCAGCCAAGGGAGGACAGGCCCTCGTTACCAAGAGACCCAGTACTTC	CASSQGRTGPRYQETQYF
TRBV11-2	once	.	TRBJ2-1	TGTGCCAGCAGCTTAGTAGGTCAGGGAACCTACAATGAGCAGTTCTTC	CASSLVGQGTYNEQFF
TRBV13	.	.	TRBJ2-1	TGTGCCAGCAGCTTTTACAGGGACAATGAGCAGTTCTTC	CASSFYRDNEQFF